These T cell receptor beta chains were read from a single sample in a study of PD-1 blockade in classical Hodgkin lymphoma. The protocol was immunoSEQ multiplex PCR, while the TCRdb copy is restricted to in-frame clones and leaves out a portion. The sample lists about 46,000 clones, roughly 75% occurring once. Sequences were derived from peripheral blood mononuclear cells (PBMCs), sampled before the second cycle of nivolumab. The receptors shown here come from a human donor with classical Hodgkin lymphoma. The CDR3 runs from the conserved cysteine through the conserved F or W. The D gene is left open where the match is weak. Not all rows give a size; the values are once, few, many and, for expanded clones, a class.

TRBD1 | NA | TRBJ2-7 | TRBV19 | TGTGCCAGTAGCCTAACAGGGGACGAGCAGTACTTC | CASSLTGDEQYF
NA | NA | TRBJ2-7 | TRBV18 | TGTGCCAGCTCACCAAGCCAGTCGTCCTACGAGCAGTACTTC | CASSPSQSSYEQYF
TRBD2 | NA | TRBJ2-2 | TRBV9 | TGTGCCAGCAGCGTAGCTCCGGGACTAGAAACAACCGGGGAGCTGTTTTTT | CASSVAPGLETTGELFF
TRBD2 | few | TRBJ2-1 | TRBV9 | TGTGCCAGCAGCGGAGCGGGATTGATCTACAATGAGCAGTTCTTC | CASSGAGLIYNEQFF
NA | few | TRBJ2-5 | TRBV27 | TGTGCCAGCAGTTTTGCCAGGTTCCGAGAGACCCAGTACTTC | CASSFARFRETQYF
NA | NA | TRBJ2-7 | TRBV21-1 | TGTGCCAGCAGCAAGCGGACTAGCGATTCATCTTACGAGCAGTACTTC | CASSKRTSDSSYEQYF
TRBD2 | NA | TRBJ2-3 | TRBV28 | TGTGCCAGCAGTTCCTTCTGGGCTAGCGGAGCCACAGATACGCAGTATTTT | CASSSFWASGATDTQYF
NA | NA | TRBJ2-7 | TRBV28 | TGTGCCAGCTCACAGGTGGGGGGTATGATGTCCTACGAGCAGTACTTC | CASSQVGGMMSYEQYF
NA | NA | TRBJ2-7 | TRBV5-1 | TGCGCCAGCAGCAGGCTGGTGGCAGGCGTTTCCTACGAGCAGTACTTC | CASSRLVAGVSYEQYF
NA | medium-sized | TRBJ2-7 | TRBV30 | TGTGCCTGGAGTGGGGGTTATGGGGACGAGCAGTACTTC | CAWSGGYGDEQYF
TRBD2 | NA | TRBJ2-1 | TRBV27 | TGTGCCAGCAGTTTATACTCCCCCCTGCGGGGGGGCCCCTATGAGCAGTTCTTC | CASSLYSPLRGGPYEQFF
TRBD1 | NA | TRBJ2-7 | TRBV19 | TGTGCCAGTAGCCTAACCCCGGGACAGAGGACCTACGAGCAGTACTTC | CASSLTPGQRTYEQYF
NA | NA | TRBJ1-1 | TRBV19 | TGTGCCAGTAGTCCAAGCTTCATCACTGAAGCTTTCTTT | CASSPSFITEAFF
NA | NA | TRBJ2-7 | TRBV5-1 | TGCGCCAGCAGCCACGTGGGGGGCTCCGAGCAGTACTTC | CASSHVGGSEQYF
TRBD2 | NA | TRBJ2-5 | TRBV5-1 | TGCGCCAGCAGCTTGGGACTAGCGGGCGTACGGCAAGAGACCCAGTACTTC | CASSLGLAGVRQETQYF
NA | NA | TRBJ1-2 | TRBV4-1 | TGCGCCAGCAGCCAAGATAGGGGTGGGACGCTTAGGTCCCTTGGCTACACCTTC | CASSQDRGGTLRSLGYTF
NA | NA | TRBJ1-2 | TRBV30 | TGTGCCGGGGGGCATGGCTACACCTTC | CAGGHGYTF
NA | NA | TRBJ1-2 | TRBV7-2 | TGTGCCAGCAGCTTAGGCCTCCGAGGAGGTTCGATAGGCTACACCTTC | CASSLGLRGGSIGYTF
NA | NA | TRBJ2-5 | TRBV27 | TGTGCCAGCAGTCCGGACAGCCACCAAGAGACCCAGTACTTC | CASSPDSHQETQYF
NA | NA | TRBJ2-1 | TRBV2 | TGTGCCAGCAGTGCTAGTGGGCGGTACAATGAGCAGTTCTTC | CASSASGRYNEQFF
TRBD2 | NA | TRBJ2-1 | TRBV5-4 | TGTGCCAGCAGCTACCTTGTGGGGCGGGGGTACTACAATGAGCAGTTCTTC | CASSYLVGRGYYNEQFF
NA | NA | TRBJ2-2 | TRBV19 | TGTGCCAGTAGTATTCCGGGAGCGCCCAACACCGGGGAGCTGTTTTTT | CASSIPGAPNTGELFF
TRBD1 | NA | TRBJ1-2 | TRBV6-5 | TGTGCCAGCAGTCAAACGACAGGGGCTCTTGGCTACACCTTC | CASSQTTGALGYTF
NA | NA | TRBJ1-3 | TRBV15 | TGTGCCACCAGCAGAGTGGACCAGGCTGGAAACACCATATATTTT | CATSRVDQAGNTIYF
NA | NA | TRBJ1-4 | TRBV19 | TGTGCCAGCACAGGGTCGGCGGGTGAAAAACTGTTTTTT | CASTGSAGEKLFF
TRBD1 | NA | TRBJ1-2 | TRBV27 | TGTGCCAGCAGTTTGGGACAGGGGGCGACGTGGCTCCATGGCTACACCTTC | CASSLGQGATWLHGYTF
NA | NA | TRBJ2-1 | TRBV28 | TGTGCCAGCACCCTGGCATATGAGCAGTTCTTC | CASTLAYEQFF
NA | NA | TRBJ2-7 | TRBV28 | TGTGCCAGCAGTTACGGGAACGAGCAGTACTTC | CASSYGNEQYF
NA | NA | TRBJ1-5 | TRBV19 | TGTGCCAGTACCCAAACGGGGGCAAACAATCAGCCCCAGCATTTT | CASTQTGANNQPQHF
TRBD2 | NA | TRBJ2-3 | TRBV6-6 | TGTGCCAGCAGTATGGTGGGACTAGCGGGTGGAGATACGCAGTATTTT | CASSMVGLAGGDTQYF
TRBD2 | many | TRBJ2-7 | TRBV5-5 | TGTGCCAGCAGCTTGGACGGCGGGGGGGCCTACGAGCAGTACTTC | CASSLDGGGAYEQYF
NA | NA | TRBJ1-2 | TRBV6-5 | TGTGCCAGCAGTTTCGTCCTCATCGGTCGGGGCTACACCTTC | CASSFVLIGRGYTF
NA | NA | TRBJ2-5 | TRBV9 | TGTGCCAGCAGCGTAGCTCCTATTGCGGAAGAGACCCAGTACTTC | CASSVAPIAEETQYF
TRBD1 | NA | TRBJ1-5 | TRBV7-8 | TGTGCCAGCAGCTCCGACAGGGGCCCCAATCAGCCCCAGCATTTT | CASSSDRGPNQPQHF
NA | once | TRBJ2-5 | TRBV5-4 | TGTGCCAGCAGTTGGAGGGGGGCGGAGACCCAGTACTTC | CASSWRGAETQYF
NA | NA | TRBJ2-3 | TRBV25-1 | TGTGCCAGCAGTGAAGGGGGCTATGAAGATACGCAGTATTTT | CASSEGGYEDTQYF
NA | NA | TRBJ2-3 | TRBV28 | TGTGCCAGCAGTACCTTTAGCTCCGGTACGCAGTATTTT | CASSTFSSGTQYF
NA | NA | TRBJ2-3 | TRBV5-1 | TGCGCCAGCAGCTTGGCAATAGAGTCCGATACGCAGTATTTT | CASSLAIESDTQYF
NA | NA | TRBJ2-3 | TRBV20-1 | TGCAGTGCTTACAGGGCGGATACGCAGTATTTT | CSAYRADTQYF
NA | NA | TRBJ1-2 | TRBV4-3 | TGCGCCAGCAGCCAGCCCGGGGGGGCGCTTCCCTATGGCTACACCTTC | CASSQPGGALPYGYTF
TRBD2 | NA | TRBJ2-3 | TRBV4-3 | TGCGCCAGCAGCCAAGAGGCGGGGGGCACAGATACGCAGTATTTT | CASSQEAGGTDTQYF
NA | NA | TRBJ1-4 | TRBV7-9 | TGTGCCAGCAGCTTAGCTCAGACTACCGAAAAACTGTTTTTT | CASSLAQTTEKLFF
TRBD1 | few | TRBJ1-1 | TRBV29-1 | TGCAGCGTCTCGACAGGGATGAGCACTGAAGCTTTCTTT | CSVSTGMSTEAFF
TRBD1 | NA | TRBJ2-5 | TRBV5-1 | TGCGCCAGCAGCTCAGGGGGCGGCGAGACCCAGTACTTC | CASSSGGGETQYF
NA | NA | TRBJ1-3 | TRBV7-2 | TGTGCCAGCAGCTTAATAGTGACAGACTCTGGAAACACCATATATTTT | CASSLIVTDSGNTIYF
NA | NA | TRBJ2-3 | TRBV5-5 | TGTGCCAGCAGTCAAGGACCGGTACGAACAGATACGCAGTATTTT | CASSQGPVRTDTQYF
NA | NA | TRBJ2-3 | TRBV7-2 | TGTGCCAGCAGCTTAGAGGCTAGGTTCCAGGATACGCAGTATTTT | CASSLEARFQDTQYF
TRBD1 | many | TRBJ2-3 | TRBV6-1 | TGTGCCAGCAGTGATGCACAGGGGAGTACAGATACGCAGTATTTT | CASSDAQGSTDTQYF
NA | NA | TRBJ2-2 | TRBV25-1 | TGTGCCAGCAGATCCACCGGGGAGCTGTTTTTT | CASRSTGELFF
NA | NA | TRBJ1-1 | TRBV11-2 | TGTGCCAGCAGCACACTATCCCTTTTAGCTGAAGCTTTCTTT | CASSTLSLLAEAFF
TRBD2 | NA | TRBJ2-7 | TRBV5-4 | TGTGCCAGCAGCCCCTCTAGCGGGGGTCTCTACGAGCAGTACTTC | CASSPSSGGLYEQYF
NA | NA | TRBJ1-1 | TRBV29-1 | TGCAGCGTGGGGGGCGGGCAGAGGGAAGCTTTCTTT | CSVGGGQREAFF
NA | NA | TRBJ1-1 | TRBV19 | TGTGCCAGTACCTTAAGGGGGGGGCTGGCTGAAGCTTTCTTT | CASTLRGGLAEAFF
TRBD2 | NA | TRBJ2-3 | TRBV19 | TGTGCCAGTAGTATCGCGGCTAGCGGGGGAGATACGCAGTATTTT | CASSIAASGGDTQYF
TRBD1 | NA | TRBJ2-7 | TRBV2 | TGTGCCACCCTCCTCGGACAGGGCTGGGAGCAGTACTTC | CATLLGQGWEQYF
TRBD1 | medium-sized | TRBJ2-5 | TRBV9 | TGTGCCAGCAGCGTAGCCCCCACTACGACAGGGAGTGAAGAGACCCAGTACTTC | CASSVAPTTTGSEETQYF
NA | once | TRBJ2-7 | TRBV7-9 | TGTGCCAGCAGCTTAGGTGACTCCTACGAGCAGTACTTC | CASSLGDSYEQYF